This TCR beta chain was identified during a study of blood T cells in healthy people across ages (dated by TCRdb to between 2014 and 2016). Study-wide context: In model experiments, roughly one uniquely barcoded TCR beta cDNA molecule per two T cells was captured by template switching. To avoid experimental bias, donors of different ages were spread randomly across the sequencing lanes. For two donors (one aged 18 to 30 and one aged 80 or older), the study analyzed two additional independent replicas of 1 million unique cDNA reads from the same blood draw. Age-related changes in TCR beta repertoire diversity were measured in the study by deep sequencing normalized with unique cDNA molecular identifiers. The donors were split into four age groups: young (average 16 years), middle-aged (roughly 40), aged (roughly 65) and long-lived (approximately 80). The full study reports these points: Donor CMV infection status was unknown, potentially confounding age-related changes in expanded clonotypes. Because profiling used bulk unsorted PBMCs, naive and antigen-experienced compartments could not be compared conclusively. As age increased, observed TCR beta diversity per million T cells dropped in a roughly linear way, and a significant reduction was already evident by age 40. Observed TCR beta diversity correlated strongly with the percentage of naive T cells measured by flow cytometry. Total diversity estimates from one million sequenced T cells were considered lower bounds and underestimates. Compared with the aged group, the long-lived group had more naive CD4+ T cells, fewer expanded clones and increased TCR diversity, suggesting age selection.

Library preparation employed 5' RACE. Instrument used: Illumina HiSeq 2500. A second PCR of about 7 to 12 cycles was run with a J-beta primer mix and a sample-barcoded 5' primer. Each TCR beta cDNA molecule received a unique molecular identifier from a template-switch 5' adaptor carrying 12 random nucleotides. At least 2.5 million CDR3-containing paired-end reads were obtained from each sample. First-strand cDNA was synthesized from all RNA with the Mint cDNA synthesis kit, primed by a TRBC-specific oligonucleotide. After uracil-DNA glycosylase treatment, a first 18-cycle PCR used universal primers M1SS and BC2_uni_R on all cDNA. The paper's data handling went like this. For normalization, 1 million high-quality reads were randomly selected from each sample, with every read carrying a distinct molecular identifier. Reads with shared molecular identifiers were discarded instead of being binned into consensus sequences. CDR3 identification, clonotype clustering and error correction used MiTCR with a Q25 quality threshold and the strictest error-elimination algorithm. Lower-bound total TCR beta diversity was estimated with a nonparametric unseen species model using Euler transformation. The raw public data were reprocessed by TCRdb itself: fastp quality trimming at Q25, MiXCR clonotype calling, in-frame beta chains only. For every CDR3 protein sequence, its rows merge into one entry that carries the most common genes and DNA. Here the V and J calls rest on TCRdb's processing, not on the authors' analysis. The sample contains about a million distinct CDR3 sequences, around 54% of them found a single time. About a fifth of the sample is held by the ten biggest clonotypes.

The germline V end is reduced by 6 bases and the J end by 5 bases; junction bases left unmatched: 10. The CDR3 starts with the cysteine, ends with the phenylalanine, and has 14 residues. The DNA shown is the 42-base CDR3, in frame from base 1. Based on the germline V gene (reference sequence), the CDR1 and CDR2 sequences are DFQATT and SNEGSKA. Systemically healthy Caucasian individuals from Russia, approximately 39 in total and aged about 6 to 90 years, were included as donors. Approximately 9.3 milliliters of peripheral blood were drawn from each donor into EDTA-treated Vacutainer tubes. PBMCs were isolated by Ficoll-Paque density-gradient centrifugation, with at least 7 million obtained per sample. Trizol reagent was used to extract total RNA from PBMCs, with at least 5 micrograms per sample. For every donor, an aliquot of PBMCs went through flow cytometry to measure the percentages of naive CD45RAhigh/CD27high T cells.

This clonotype was picked up a small number of times. Its specific antigen is unknown. No base quality values were provided; no much bigger clone lies one nucleotide off. This clonotype originated in a woman aged 55-75 years in good health. Sequences were obtained from blood. Here the chain combines TRBV20-1 and TRBJ2-1; 7 of the junction bases match TRBD2. In nucleotide form, the sequence is TGCAGTGCGGGTACTCGGCTAGCGGACAATGAGCAGTTCTTC. This sequence encodes CSAGTRLADNEQFF.